This TCR beta chain was found in a study of blood T cells in healthy people across ages. Trimming took off 2 bases at V and 7 bases at J, with 9 bases between the two ends. The germline V gene has CDR1 MNHEY and CDR2 SVGAGI. This CDR3 is 14 amino acids long. A J-beta primer mix and a sample-barcoded 5' primer were used in a second PCR of roughly 6 to 12 cycles. Every single cDNA molecule received a tag from a template-switch adaptor with 12 random nucleotides. TCRdb re-analysed the 5' RACE reads in MiXCR, keeping a single row per CDR3 protein. This table holds 750,000 to 1,000,000 distinct CDR3 sequences, just under 30% found once. In this sample, this clonotype turned up a few times. A further study also used this sample, focusing on T cells of mothers and their children. That work contributes: A second PCR was performed with the M1S primer. This primer added sample barcodes and 2-4 random nucleotides. From each mother came over 8 million TCR beta CDR3 reads, and from each child came 3 million to 3.5 million.

V usage is TRBV6-5 and J usage is TRBJ1-6; D remains unclear. This sequence originates from a woman in her forties in good health. The sequenced sample consisted of blood. In DNA, the CDR3 is TGTGCCAGCAGTTACAAAAGGAAGAATTCACCCCTCCACTTT. Protein: CASSYKRKNSPLHF.